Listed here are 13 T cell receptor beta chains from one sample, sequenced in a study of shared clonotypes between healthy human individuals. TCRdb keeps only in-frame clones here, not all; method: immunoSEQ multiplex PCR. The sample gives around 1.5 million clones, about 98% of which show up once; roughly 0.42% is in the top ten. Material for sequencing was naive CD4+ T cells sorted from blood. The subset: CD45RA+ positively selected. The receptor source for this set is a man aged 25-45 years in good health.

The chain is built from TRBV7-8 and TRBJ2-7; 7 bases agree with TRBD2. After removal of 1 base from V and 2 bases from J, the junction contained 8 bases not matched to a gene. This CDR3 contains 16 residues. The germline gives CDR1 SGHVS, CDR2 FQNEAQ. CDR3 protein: CASSLEAASGPYEQYF. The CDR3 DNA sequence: TGTGCCAGCAGCTTAGAGGCGGCTAGCGGACCCTACGAGCAGTACTTC. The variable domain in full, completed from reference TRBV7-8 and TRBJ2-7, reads GAGVSQSPRYKVAKRGQDVALRCDPISGHVSLFWYQQALGQGPEFLTYFQNEAQLDKSGLPSDRFFAERPEGSVSTLKIQRTQQEDSAVYLCASSLEAASGPYEQYFGPGTRLTVT.

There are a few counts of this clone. The CDR3 is CASSLAGAVNTGELFF. CDR3 nucleotides: TGCGCCAGCAGCTTGGCCGGGGCTGTGAACACCGGGGAGCTGTTTTTT. The rearrangement uses TRBV5-1 and TRBJ2-2; D is possibly TRBD1 or TRBD2 (5 bases each). The CDR3 is 16 amino acids. The V gene lost 0 bases and the J gene lost 1 base, with 10 bases spanning the gap. CDR1 and CDR2 (germline): SGHRS, YFSETQ. The complete variable domain, with remaining parts taken from reference TRBV5-1 and TRBJ2-2, reads KAGVTQTPRYLIKTRGQQVTLSCSPISGHRSVSWYQQTPGQGLQFLFEYFSETQRNKGNFPGRFSGRQFSNSRSEMNVSTLELGDSALYLCASSLAGAVNTGELFFGEGSRLTVL.

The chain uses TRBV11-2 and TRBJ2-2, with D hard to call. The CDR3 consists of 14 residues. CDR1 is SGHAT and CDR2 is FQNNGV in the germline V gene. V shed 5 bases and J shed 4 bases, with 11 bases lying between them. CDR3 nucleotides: TGTGCCAGCAGCCGTACAGAGATCACCGGGGAGCTGTTTTTT. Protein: CASSRTEITGELFF.

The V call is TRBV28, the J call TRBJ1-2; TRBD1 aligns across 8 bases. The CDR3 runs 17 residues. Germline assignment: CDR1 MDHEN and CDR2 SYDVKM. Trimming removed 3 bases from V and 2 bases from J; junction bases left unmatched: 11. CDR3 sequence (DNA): TGTGCCAGCAGTTTTACTGGATGGGACAGGACGAACTATGGCTACACCTTC. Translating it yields CASSFTGWDRTNYGYTF.

The CDR3 loop is CASSYSTGPIQGQFF. The CDR3 region has the DNA TGTGCCAGCAGTTACTCGACAGGACCCATCCAGGGGCAGTTCTTC. This chain links TRBV6-5 with TRBJ2-1; a weak D match, TRBD1 (6 bases). The CDR3 runs 15 residues. V dropped 0 bases and J dropped 12 bases, with 18 bases sitting between them. Germline V gene data show CDR1 as MNHEY and CDR2 as SVGAGI.

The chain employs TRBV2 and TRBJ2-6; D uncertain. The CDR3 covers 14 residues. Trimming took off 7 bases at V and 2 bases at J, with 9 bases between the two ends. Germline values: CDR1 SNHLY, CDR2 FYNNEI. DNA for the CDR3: TGTGCCAGCAATAGGCGCCCTGGGGCCAACGTCCTGACTTTC. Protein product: CASNRRPGANVLTF.

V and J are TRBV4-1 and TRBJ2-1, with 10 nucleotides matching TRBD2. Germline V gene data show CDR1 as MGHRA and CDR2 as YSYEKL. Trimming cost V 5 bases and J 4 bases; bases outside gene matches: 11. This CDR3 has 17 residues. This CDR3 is CASSATPGLANYNEQFF. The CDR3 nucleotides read TGCGCCAGCAGCGCAACCCCGGGACTAGCGAATTACAATGAGCAGTTCTTC.

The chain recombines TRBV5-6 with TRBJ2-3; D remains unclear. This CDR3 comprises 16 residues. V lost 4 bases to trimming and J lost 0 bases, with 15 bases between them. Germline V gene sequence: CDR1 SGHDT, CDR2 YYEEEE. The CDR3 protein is CASSPPPWVSTDTQYF. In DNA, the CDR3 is TGTGCCAGCAGCCCTCCGCCGTGGGTTAGCACAGATACGCAGTATTTT.

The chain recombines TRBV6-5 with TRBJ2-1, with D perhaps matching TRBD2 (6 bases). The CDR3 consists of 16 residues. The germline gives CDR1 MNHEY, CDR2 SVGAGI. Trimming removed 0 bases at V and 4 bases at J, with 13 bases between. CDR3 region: CASSYSGGSTYNEQFF. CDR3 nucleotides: TGTGCCAGCAGTTACTCGGGAGGAAGTACATACAATGAGCAGTTCTTC.

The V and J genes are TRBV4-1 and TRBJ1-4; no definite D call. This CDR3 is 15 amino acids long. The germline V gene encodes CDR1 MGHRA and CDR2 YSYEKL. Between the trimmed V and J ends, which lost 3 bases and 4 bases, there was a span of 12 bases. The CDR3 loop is CASSQPGQFNEKLFF. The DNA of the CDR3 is TGCGCCAGCAGCCAGCCGGGCCAATTTAATGAAAAACTGTTTTTT.

This CDR3 reads CASSLTGYNEQFF. Here the CDR3 DNA reads TGTGCCAGCAGCCTAACAGGTTACAATGAGCAGTTCTTC. This rearrangement joins TRBV7-2 to TRBJ2-1; TRBD1 might be the D (5 bases). The CDR3 runs 13 residues. Deletions cut 5 bases from V and 4 bases from J, with 9 bases between. In germline, CDR1 is SGHTA, CDR2 FQGNSA.

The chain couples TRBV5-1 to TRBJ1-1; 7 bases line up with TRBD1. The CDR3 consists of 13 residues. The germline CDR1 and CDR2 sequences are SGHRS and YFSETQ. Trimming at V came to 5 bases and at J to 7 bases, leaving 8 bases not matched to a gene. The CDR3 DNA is TGCGCCAGCAGTCGCGTCGGGACAGTTGAAGCTTTCTTT. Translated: CASSRVGTVEAFF. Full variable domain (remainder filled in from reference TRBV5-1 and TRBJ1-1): KAGVTQTPRYLIKTRGQQVTLSCSPISGHRSVSWYQQTPGQGLQFLFEYFSETQRNKGNFPGRFSGRQFSNSRSEMNVSTLELGDSALYLCASSRVGTVEAFFGQGTRLTVV.

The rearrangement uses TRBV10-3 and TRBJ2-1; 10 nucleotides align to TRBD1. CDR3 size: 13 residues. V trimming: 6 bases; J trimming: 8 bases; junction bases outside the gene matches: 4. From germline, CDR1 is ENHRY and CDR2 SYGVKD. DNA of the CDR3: TGTGCCATCAGAGACAGGGGGCTGGATGAGCAGTTCTTC. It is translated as CAIRDRGLDEQFF.